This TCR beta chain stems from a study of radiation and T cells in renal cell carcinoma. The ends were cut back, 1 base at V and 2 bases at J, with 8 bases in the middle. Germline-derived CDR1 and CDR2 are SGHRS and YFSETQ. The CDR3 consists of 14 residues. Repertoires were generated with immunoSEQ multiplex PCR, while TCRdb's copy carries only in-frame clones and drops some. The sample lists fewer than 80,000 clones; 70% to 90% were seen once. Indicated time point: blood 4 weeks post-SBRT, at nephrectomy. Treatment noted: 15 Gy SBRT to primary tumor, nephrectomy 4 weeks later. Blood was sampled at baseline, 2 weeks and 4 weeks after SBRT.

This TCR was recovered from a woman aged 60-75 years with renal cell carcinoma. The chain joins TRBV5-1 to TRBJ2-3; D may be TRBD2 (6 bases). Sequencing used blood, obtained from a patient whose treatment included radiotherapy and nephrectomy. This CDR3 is CASSLSGYTDTQYF. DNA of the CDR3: TGCGCCAGCAGCTTGAGCGGGTACACAGATACGCAGTATTTT.